This T cell receptor beta chain was recorded in a study of T cells after yellow fever vaccination. General study results and limits: Post-booster samples contained most primary-vaccination clones (about 95% CD4, roughly 88% CD8).

Notes on this clonotype: Antigen specificity is unknown.

TCRdb redid the calling of the 5' RACE reads with MiXCR, one entry per CDR3 protein. The table lists just over 250,000 distinct CDR3 sequences, roughly 4.8% of them singletons. Between the trimmed V and J ends, which lost 4 bases and 4 bases, there was a span of 14 bases. The CDR3 length is 14 residues. Germline V lookup: CDR1 DFQATT, CDR2 SNEGSKA (reference sequence). The sequence derives from a man aged 18-30 years who received the YFV17D yellow fever vaccine. This rearrangement joins TRBV20-1 to TRBJ2-1, with a possible D match to TRBD2 (7 bases). The material was CD4+ T cells sorted from PBMCs, obtained on the day of the yellow fever booster vaccination. The CDR3 coding sequence is TGCAGTGCTATCGGCGGGGGCCTATACAATGAGCAGTTCTTC. It codes for CSAIGGGLYNEQFF.